These 31 T cell receptor beta chains were all obtained from the same sample, sequenced in a study of CD8+CD57+ T cells in acquired aplastic anemia. CDR3 and TCR beta VDJ profiling relied on genomic DNA as the template. Via MiXCR, TCRdb re-called the reads, giving one row per CDR3 protein. This table has around 170,000 distinct CDR3 sequences, less than 50% appearing once. Patients picked for sequencing had shown CD8+CD57+ cell expansion detected by flow cytometry. Source material: sorted CD4+, CD8+, or CD8+CD57+ T cells (not recorded which) from PBMCs. The receptors stem from a human donor with aplastic anemia.

To note about this clonotype: Since a much larger clone is just one base distant, this may be a read error. The chain recombines TRBV4-3 with TRBJ2-1; weak D call: TRBD2 (5 bases). Trimming cost V 1 base and J 5 bases, with 15 bases left between them. This CDR3 contains 16 residues. The V gene's germline CDR1 is LGHNA and CDR2 YSLEER. CDR3 DNA sequence: TGCGCCAGCAGCCAAGGCCGAACGGAGGCCCACAATGAGCAGTTCTTC. Translated: CASSQGRTEAHNEQFF.

The chain links TRBV10-3 to TRBJ1-1; no definite D call. The germline V and J ends were trimmed by 10 bases and 9 bases, with 15 bases remaining between them. This CDR3 is built from 11 residues. Germline V gene lookup returns CDR1 ENHRY and CDR2 SYGVKD. CDR3 region: CATQDLTQAFF. The CDR3 DNA is TGTGCCACTCAGGACCTCACCCAAGCTTTCTTT.

This clonotype was detected many times. V is TRBV2 and J is TRBJ1-5; D gene unclear. CDR3 size: 15 residues. Germline CDR1 and CDR2: SNHLY and FYNNEI. V was trimmed by 6 bases and J by 2 bases, leaving 14 bases between them. CDR3 DNA sequence: TGTGCCAGCAGCCTGACCCTAACGGGCAATCAGCCCCAGCATTTT. Amino acids: CASSLTLTGNQPQHF. The full variable domain, with the rest looked up from reference TRBV2 and TRBJ1-5, is EPEVTQTPSHQVTQMGQEVILRCVPISNHLYFYWYRQILGQKVEFLVSFYNNEISEKSEIFDDQFSVERPDGSNFTLKIRSTKLEDSAMYFCASSLTLTGNQPQHFGDGTRLSIL.

As concerns this clonotype: The junction shows a germline mismatch at one end, possibly a read error. The chain links TRBV7-7 to TRBJ2-2; D is unclear. The V gene's germline CDR1 is SSHAT and CDR2 FNYEAQ (reference sequence). The CDR3 is 14 amino acids. The DNA of the CDR3 is TGTGCTAGCAGCTCGGCGCCGTTCACCGGGGAGCTGTTTTTT. This translates into CASSSAPFTGELFF.

A remark on this clonotype: It may be a read error: a sequence one base away is much more abundant. The chain uses TRBV4-3 and TRBJ2-7, with 8 positions matching TRBD2. This CDR3 comprises 16 residues. V dropped 1 base and J dropped 2; count of bases not matched to a gene: 7. CDR1 and CDR2 (germline): LGHNA, YSLEER. This CDR3 is CASSQVGGAGPYEQYF. The CDR3 DNA reads as TGCGCCAGCAGCCAAGTCGGGGGGGCAGGGCCCTACGAGCAGTACTTC.

The chain employs TRBV10-1 and TRBJ1-2; 8 positions agree with TRBD1. V trimming: 8 bases; J trimming: 5 bases; junction bases outside the gene matches: 7. CDR1 is WNHNN and CDR2 is SYGVQD in the germline V gene (reference sequence). The CDR3 length is 13 residues. In nucleotides, the CDR3 is TGCGCCAGCTTGACAGGGGCGAGTTATGGCTACACCTTC. It is translated as CASLTGASYGYTF.

This clonotype was seen a single time. This chain uses TRBV25-1 with TRBJ2-5, with D perhaps assigned TRBD1 or TRBD2 (5 bases each). The length of the CDR3 is 15 residues. The V and J ends lost 8 bases and 0 bases respectively, with 16 bases between them. Germline V CDR1 and CDR2: MGHDK, SYGVNS. The CDR3 nucleotides are TGTGCCAGCCTCGGGGCAAGAGAGTACCAAGAGACCCAGTACTTC. It codes for CASLGAREYQETQYF.

This clonotype was detected many times. The chain recombines TRBV13 with TRBJ2-7, with 11 bases matching TRBD1. After removal of 5 bases from V and 0 bases from J, the junction contained 6 bases not matched to a gene. Germline assignment: CDR1 PRHDT and CDR2 FYEKMQ (reference sequence). The CDR3 extends over 16 amino acids. The DNA for the CDR3 is TGTGCCAGCAGCCCCGCAGGACAGGGGGCCTCCTACGAGCAGTACTTC. Translation gives CASSPAGQGASYEQYF.

There are many counts of this clonotype. The chain carries TRBV4-3 and TRBJ1-1; D is possibly TRBD1 (5 bases). This CDR3 is built from 13 residues. Trimming cost V 1 base and J 9 bases, with 12 bases left between them. CDR1 is LGHNA and CDR2 is YSLEER in the germline V gene. The CDR3 region is CASSQAGGGQAFF. DNA of the CDR3: TGCGCCAGCAGCCAAGCGGGGGGGGGACAAGCTTTCTTT.

A few counts support this clonotype. A much larger clonotype is one base distant, so this may be a read error. The chain uses TRBV25-1 and TRBJ2-7, with D maybe TRBD2 (6 bases). This CDR3 spans 14 amino acids. Trimming took 7 bases from V and 4 from J, leaving 17 bases between them. Germline V gene sequence: CDR1 MGHDK, CDR2 SYGVNS. CDR3 in amino acids: CASKRSRDGYEQYF. CDR3 DNA sequence: TGTGCCAGCAAGAGGTCGCGGGACGGGTACGAGCAGTACTTC.

The rearrangement uses TRBV27 and TRBJ1-2, with 8 bases fitting TRBD1. The CDR3 extends over 14 amino acids. Trimming at V came to 6 bases and at J to 4 bases, leaving 7 bases not matched to a gene. Germline V lookup: CDR1 MNHEY, CDR2 SMNVEV (reference sequence). CDR3: CASRLSGQGYGYTF. The CDR3 nucleotides are TGTGCCAGCAGGCTAAGTGGACAGGGCTATGGCTACACCTTC.

V is TRBV7-2 and J is TRBJ2-1; D is perhaps TRBD1 (5 bases). The CDR3 covers 13 residues. Trimming cost V 9 bases and J 4 bases, with 13 bases left between them. Germline V gene data show CDR1 as SGHTA and CDR2 as FQGNSA. CDR3 DNA sequence: TGTGCCAGTGCACAGGACGGATACAATGAGCAGTTCTTC. Translation: CASAQDGYNEQFF.

This clonotype came up many times. The V and J genes are TRBV7-2 and TRBJ1-2, with 7 bases that match TRBD1. Germline lookup yields CDR1 SGHTA and CDR2 FQGNSA. CDR3 length: 15 amino acids. The V segment lost 0 bases and the J segment 4 bases; nucleotides outside the gene matches: 5. For the CDR3, the DNA is TGTGCCAGCAGCTTAGCTGGAGGGGGCAGCTATGGCTACACCTTC. Its translation: CASSLAGGGSYGYTF.

The chain joins TRBV9 to TRBJ1-3; the D gene is possibly TRBD1 (6 bases). Germline CDR1 SGDLS, CDR2 YYNGEE. The CDR3 is 14 amino acids. V lost 9 bases, J lost 2 bases, and 15 bases lay in between. The CDR3, as DNA: TGTGCCACCTCCGGGGGCGGTCCTGGAAACACCATATATTTT. Protein product: CATSGGGPGNTIYF.

This clonotype was recorded a few times. A much larger clone lies one base from this, so it may be a read error. The genes are TRBV20-1 and TRBJ1-2; D call uncertain. Germline loops: CDR1 DFQATT, CDR2 SNEGSKA (reference sequence). The CDR3 is made up of 12 amino acids. CDR3 loop: CSARASLGSYAF. In DNA form, the CDR3 reads TGCAGTGCTAGGGCCAGCCTAGGGAGCTACGCCTTC.

This clonotype was seen a handful of times. The chain uses TRBV10-2 and TRBJ1-5; possible D gene TRBD1, 6 bases. Trimming took 2 bases from V and 3 from J, leaving 11 bases between them. The V gene's germline CDR1 is WSHSY and CDR2 SAAADI. CDR3 length equals 15 residues. The CDR3 nucleotides read TGCGCCAGCAGTGAGAGTGGGGGCTACAATCAGCCCCAGCATTTT. Its translation: CASSESGGYNQPQHF.

V and J are TRBV5-1 and TRBJ2-3; 11 bases line up with TRBD1. The CDR3 length is 16 residues. Germline V gene sequence: CDR1 SGHRS, CDR2 YFSETQ. V shed 4 bases, J shed 2 bases, and the junction held 6 bases outside the gene matches. Here the CDR3 DNA reads TGCGCCAGCAGCCGGGGACAGGGGGTAATCACAGATACGCAGTATTTT. Translated, it gives CASSRGQGVITDTQYF.

Of note for this clonotype: The junction departs from germline at one end; a sequencing error may be responsible. This chain uses TRBV4-2 with TRBJ2-5, with a weak D call TRBD1 (5 bases). Germline CDR1 LGHNA, CDR2 YNFKEQ. The length of the CDR3 is 15 residues. The CDR3 nucleotides read TGTGCCGGCAGCCAAGCCGTAGGGGCAGGGGAGACCCAGTACTTC. Translation: CAGSQAVGAGETQYF.

Concerning this clonotype: Possible read error: a much larger clone is one base away. The genes are TRBV5-5 and TRBJ2-7; 9 positions match TRBD2. Losses at the gene ends were 4 bases for V and 7 bases for J; bases not matched to a gene: 12. The CDR3 extends over 15 amino acids. CDR1 and CDR2 from the germline V gene are SGHKS and YYEKEE (reference sequence). CDR3: CASSSGGSSYNEQYF. DNA of the CDR3: TGTGCCAGCAGCAGCGGGGGGAGCTCCTACAATGAGCAGTACTTC. Variable domain in full (rest from reference TRBV5-5 and TRBJ2-7): DAGVTQSPTHLIKTRGQQVTLRCSPISGHKSVSWYQQVLGQGPQFIFQYYEKEERGRGNFPDRFSARQFPNYSSELNVNALLLGDSALYLCASSSGGSSYNEQYFGPGTRLTVT.

This clonotype was observed many times. The V call is TRBV5-5, the J call TRBJ1-2; no reliable D call. The CDR3 contains 15 residues. Germline values: CDR1 SGHKS, CDR2 YYEKEE (reference sequence). Trimming took 2 bases from V and 0 from J, leaving 11 bases between them. The CDR3 loop is CASSLNPPTNYGYTF. The DNA for the CDR3 is TGTGCCAGCAGCTTAAACCCCCCGACTAACTATGGCTACACCTTC.

The chain has TRBV5-8 and TRBJ1-2, with 9 bases lining up with TRBD1. This CDR3 has 14 amino acids. Germline V gene sequence: CDR1 SGHTS, CDR2 YDEGEE. After removal of 4 bases from V and 4 bases from J, the junction contained 5 bases not matched to a gene. Here the CDR3 reads CASSGGQGIYGYTF. The CDR3 DNA follows: TGTGCCAGCAGCGGGGGACAGGGAATCTATGGCTACACCTTC.

This clonotype was seen at least ten times. The V and J genes are TRBV24-1 and TRBJ2-1; TRBD2 matches 8 bases. Germline CDR1 KGHDR, CDR2 SFDVKD. This CDR3 spans 16 amino acids. Trimming at V came to 5 bases and at J to 9 bases, leaving 14 bases not matched to a gene. For the CDR3, the DNA is TGTGCCACCAGTGGGACCTCGGGACTAGGGTCGGTTGAGCAGTTCTTC. Translated, it gives CATSGTSGLGSVEQFF.

This clonotype was detected ten times or more. V is TRBV4-3 and J is TRBJ2-2, with D perhaps TRBD1 (5 bases). The length of the CDR3 is 15 residues. Germline CDR1 is LGHNA and CDR2 is YSLEER. The ends were cut back, 2 bases at V and 3 bases at J, with 10 bases in the middle. The CDR3 DNA reads TGCGCCAGCAGCCAACACCGACAGCACACCGGGGAGCTGTTTTTT. Residues: CASSQHRQHTGELFF.

The sample holds many counts of this clonotype. This sequence joins TRBV6-1 and TRBJ1-5, with TRBD1 as a possible D gene (5 bases). Germline CDR1 is MNHNS and CDR2 is SASEGT. The CDR3 is 15 residues long. Deletions cut 5 bases from V and 2 bases from J, with 13 bases between. The CDR3 region is CASSTTVKGNQPQHF. In DNA, the CDR3 is TGTGCCAGCAGTACGACAGTAAAAGGCAATCAGCCCCAGCATTTT.

V gene TRBV10-3 combines with J gene TRBJ2-2, with 7 bases lining up with TRBD1. Germline CDR1 is ENHRY and CDR2 is SYGVKD. This CDR3 is 14 amino acids long. V shed 6 bases, J shed 1 base, and the junction held 2 bases outside the gene matches. The CDR3 is CAISRQGNTGELFF. The CDR3 bases are TGTGCCATCAGCAGACAGGGGAACACCGGGGAGCTGTTTTTT.

At least ten counts were recorded for this clonotype. The chain has TRBV6-5 and TRBJ1-2; a possible D gene is TRBD1 (6 bases). The germline CDR1 and CDR2 sequences are MNHEY and SVGAGI. The CDR3 extends over 11 amino acids. Trimming took 2 bases from V and 11 from J, leaving 9 bases between them. This CDR3 reads CASSYGQYYTF. The CDR3 DNA sequence: TGTGCCAGCAGTTACGGACAGTATTACACCTTC.

The chain uses TRBV9 and TRBJ1-2, with 8 bases matching TRBD1. Per the germline V gene, CDR1 is SGDLS and CDR2 is YYNGEE. This CDR3 has 12 amino acids. The trim removed 5 bases at V and 8 bases at J, leaving 5 bases unmatched. CDR3 DNA: TGTGCCAGCAGTCCAGGGGGCAGAGGCTACACCTTC. This sequence encodes CASSPGGRGYTF.

This clonotype was picked up many times. The V gene is TRBV3-1, the J gene TRBJ2-7; D is tentatively TRBD1 or TRBD2 (5 bases each). This CDR3 has 13 residues. Looked up from germline, CDR1 is LGHDT and CDR2 is YNNKEL (reference sequence). V dropped 4 bases and J dropped 2 bases, with 9 bases sitting between them. The DNA for the CDR3 is TGTGCCAGCAGCCCCGGGACCACCTACGAGCAGTACGTC. Its translation: CASSPGTTYEQYV.

This clonotype has a count of ten or more. The chain uses TRBV19 and TRBJ1-1; the match to TRBD1 covers 10 bases. The CDR3 contains 16 residues. Trimming at V came to 6 bases and at J to 0 bases, leaving 7 bases not matched to a gene. Germline values: CDR1 LNHDA, CDR2 SQIVND (reference sequence). CDR3 sequence: CASRRQGATMNTEAFF. In DNA, the CDR3 is TGTGCCAGTAGGAGACAGGGGGCCACGATGAACACTGAAGCTTTCTTT.

The V gene is TRBV6-1, the J gene TRBJ2-7; D remains unclear. Trimming cost V 3 bases and J 7 bases, with 25 bases left between them. The CDR3 covers 17 residues. CDR1 and CDR2 (germline): MNHNS, SASEGT. Here the CDR3 DNA reads TGTGCCAGCAGTGATTTTGGGGTATCTGGCAAAAATTGGGAGCAGTACTTC. Translation gives CASSDFGVSGKNWEQYF.

The chain recombines TRBV25-1 with TRBJ2-1, with D tentatively TRBD1 (6 bases). The germline V and J ends were trimmed by 1 base and 10 bases, with 14 bases remaining between them. Per germline, CDR1 MGHDK and CDR2 SYGVNS. The CDR3 has 14 amino acids. The CDR3 DNA sequence: TGTGCCAGCAGTGAATGGGACACCAGTTGGGAGCAGTTCTTC. It is translated as CASSEWDTSWEQFF.